The clone carrying this T cell receptor (beta chain) occurred a few times. Both TRBC1 and TRBC2 were covered by a beta constant-region primer of two equimolar oligonucleotides. Ligation attached a single-stranded oligonucleotide with a 12-nucleotide UMI and the SP2 primer to the cDNA 3' end. Ligated cDNA was amplified by four rounds of PCR with nested alpha and beta constant-region primers and SP2. TCRdb re-derived calls from the UMI-ligation and nested PCR reads in MiXCR, one entry per CDR3 protein. In the table there are about 85,000 distinct CDR3 sequences, roughly 13% of which are singletons. The sample originates from a study of naive and memory T cell subsets. The ends lost 6 bases at V and 2 bases at J; junction bases unmatched: 5. The CDR3 spans 15 residues. Overnight CMV lysate stimulation of fresh PBMCs defined donor CMV status by CD4+ IFNgamma. Four subsets defined by CD45RA and CD27 were sorted after CD3, CD4, CD8 and live/dead staining.

The sequenced sample was central memory CD4+ T cells from blood. The rearrangement joins TRBV12-3 or TRBV12-4 to TRBJ2-5; TRBD2 aligns across 11 bases. The origin of this receptor is a human donor in good health. The CDR3 DNA reads TGTGCCAGCAGACACGGGACTAGCGGACAAGAGACCCAGTACTTC. Translating it yields CASRHGTSGQETQYF.